A selection of T cell receptor beta chains follows, all from one sample in a study of blood T cells in healthy people across ages. TCRdb reanalysed the 5' RACE reads using MiXCR and keeps one entry per CDR3 protein. The data show about 1,500,000 distinct CDR3 sequences, 40% to 50% seen once. Material: blood. The receptors come from a woman younger than 30 in good health. The CDR3 runs from the conserved cysteine through the conserved F or W. D genes are given only for firm matches. Clone size is not always given. Where it is, it says once, few, many or a class for expanded clones.

V gene	clone size	J gene	D gene	CDR3 protein	CDR3 DNA
TRBV5-1	NA	TRBJ1-2	TRBD1	CASSSAPQGDYGYTF	TGCGCCAGCAGCTCGGCCCCACAGGGGGACTATGGCTACACCTTC
TRBV9	NA	TRBJ2-3	TRBD2	CASSPQSGGRDTQYF	TGTGCCAGCAGCCCCCAATCGGGGGGGCGGGATACGCAGTATTTT
TRBV4-1	NA	TRBJ1-1	NA	CASSQPPGRINTEAFF	TGCGCCAGCAGCCAACCTCCGGGCAGGATTAACACTGAAGCTTTCTTT
TRBV27	NA	TRBJ1-2	TRBD1	CAGSRDRGNGYTF	TGTGCCGGCAGTCGAGACAGGGGGAACGGCTACACCTTC
TRBV3-1	NA	TRBJ2-2	TRBD2	CASSVFAGDFTGELFF	TGTGCCAGCAGCGTTTTCGCGGGAGACTTCACCGGGGAGCTGTTTTTT
TRBV3-1	few	TRBJ2-3	TRBD1	CASSLRQGAQYF	TGTGCCAGCAGCCTCCGACAGGGCGCGCAGTATTTT
TRBV6-2/TRBV6-3	NA	TRBJ1-1	NA	CASRKSMNTEAFF	TGTGCCAGTAGGAAATCCATGAACACTGAAGCTTTCTTT
TRBV29-1	few	TRBJ2-4	TRBD2	CSVGGLAGMEYF	TGCAGCGTTGGAGGGCTAGCGGGAATGGAGTACTTC
TRBV10-3	NA	TRBJ2-1	TRBD2	CAIRLAGAVDEQFF	TGTGCCATCAGACTAGCGGGAGCTGTGGATGAGCAGTTCTTC
TRBV20-1	NA	TRBJ1-6	NA	CSARSTSNSPLHF	TGCAGTGCTAGGAGTACTTCAAATTCACCCCTCCACTTT
TRBV27	NA	TRBJ2-7	NA	CASRLGLAAHEQYF	TGTGCCAGCAGACTGGGATTAGCGGCGCACGAGCAGTACTTC
TRBV4-1	few	TRBJ1-2	NA	CASSQQGPYGYTF	TGCGCCAGCAGCCAGCAGGGCCCCTATGGCTACACCTTC
TRBV6-1	NA	TRBJ2-7	TRBD1	CASGTANYEQYF	TGTGCCAGTGGGACAGCAAACTACGAGCAGTACTTC
TRBV2	NA	TRBJ2-1	NA	CASSDESPKGYNEQFF	TGTGCCAGCAGCGATGAGTCCCCCAAGGGCTACAATGAGCAGTTCTTC
TRBV5-1	NA	TRBJ1-2	NA	CASSFAGQTYGYTF	TGCGCCAGCAGCTTCGCCGGACAGACCTATGGCTACACCTTC
TRBV25-1	NA	TRBJ1-1	NA	CASSRGAMNTEAFF	TGTGCCAGCAGTAGGGGGGCCATGAACACTGAAGCTTTCTTT
TRBV11-2	NA	TRBJ2-2	NA	CASSFRSAGELFF	TGTGCCAGCAGCTTTAGGTCCGCCGGGGAGCTGTTTTTT